This T cell receptor (beta chain) was sequenced in a study of monozygotic twins with cystic fibrosis. Findings of the study overall: Low clonality (median around 0.0095) suggested a mostly naive repertoire. Unrelated CF individuals shared fewer identical clonotypes than monozygotic CF twins.

Germline CDR1 and CDR2: LGHNA and YSLEER. The germline V and J ends were trimmed by 1 base and 1 base, with 14 bases remaining between them. The CDR3 totals 18 residues. Method: immunoSEQ multiplex PCR; TCRdb's copy keeps in-frame clones and lacks some. The sample has 30,000 or so clones; approximately 72% are singletons. Details on this clone: As yet, its antigen is unknown.

This sequence joins TRBV4-3 and TRBJ2-6; D remains ambiguous. This TCR derives from a girl aged 5 to 17 with cystic fibrosis. Source material: blood. CDR3 region: CASSQGWPTPSGANVLTF. The CDR3, as DNA: TGCGCCAGCAGCCAAGGGTGGCCCACCCCGTCTGGGGCCAACGTCCTGACTTTC.